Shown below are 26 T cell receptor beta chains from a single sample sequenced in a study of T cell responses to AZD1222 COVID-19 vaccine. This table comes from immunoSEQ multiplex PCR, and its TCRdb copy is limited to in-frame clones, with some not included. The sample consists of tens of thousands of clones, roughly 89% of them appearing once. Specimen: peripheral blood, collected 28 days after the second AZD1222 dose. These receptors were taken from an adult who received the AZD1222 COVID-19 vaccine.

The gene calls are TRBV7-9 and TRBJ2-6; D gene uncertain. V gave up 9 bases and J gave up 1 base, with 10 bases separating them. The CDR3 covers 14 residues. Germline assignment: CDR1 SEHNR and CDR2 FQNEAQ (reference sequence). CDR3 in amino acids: CARDGLSGANVLTF. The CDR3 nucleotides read TGTGCCAGGGACGGGTTATCTGGGGCCAACGTCCTGACTTTC.

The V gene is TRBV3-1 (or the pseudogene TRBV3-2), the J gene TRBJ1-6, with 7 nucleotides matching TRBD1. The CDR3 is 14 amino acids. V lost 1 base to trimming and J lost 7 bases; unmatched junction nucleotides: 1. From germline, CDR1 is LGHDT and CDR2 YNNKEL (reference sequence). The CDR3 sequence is CASSQVQGNSPLHF. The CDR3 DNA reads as TGTGCCAGCAGCCAAGTACAGGGGAATTCACCCCTCCACTTT.

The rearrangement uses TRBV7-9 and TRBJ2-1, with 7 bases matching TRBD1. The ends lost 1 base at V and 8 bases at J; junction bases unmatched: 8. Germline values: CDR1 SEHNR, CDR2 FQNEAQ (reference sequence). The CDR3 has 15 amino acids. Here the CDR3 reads CASSLVTGRPDEQFF. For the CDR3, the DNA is TGTGCCAGCAGCTTAGTGACAGGGCGGCCAGATGAGCAGTTCTTC.

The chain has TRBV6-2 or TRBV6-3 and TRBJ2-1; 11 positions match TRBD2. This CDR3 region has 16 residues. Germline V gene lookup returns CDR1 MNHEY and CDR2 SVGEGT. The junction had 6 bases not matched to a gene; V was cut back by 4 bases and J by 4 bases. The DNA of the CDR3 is TGTGCCAGCAGTTTTACGACTAGCGGGGCTTACAATGAGCAGTTCTTC. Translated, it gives CASSFTTSGAYNEQFF.

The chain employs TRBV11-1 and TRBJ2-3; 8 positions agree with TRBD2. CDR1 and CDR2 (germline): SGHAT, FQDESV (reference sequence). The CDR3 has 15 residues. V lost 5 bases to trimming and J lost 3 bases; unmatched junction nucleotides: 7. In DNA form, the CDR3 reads TGTGCCAGCAGCCGAGCGGGAGCAGGGACAGATACGCAGTATTTT. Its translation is CASSRAGAGTDTQYF.

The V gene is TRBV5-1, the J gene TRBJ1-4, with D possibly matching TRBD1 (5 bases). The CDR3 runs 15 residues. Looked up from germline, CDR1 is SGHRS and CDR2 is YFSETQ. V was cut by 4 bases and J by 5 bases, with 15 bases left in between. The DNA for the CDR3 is TGCGCCAGCAGCCCGACGGCAGGGCCGAATGAAAAACTGTTTTTT. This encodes CASSPTAGPNEKLFF.

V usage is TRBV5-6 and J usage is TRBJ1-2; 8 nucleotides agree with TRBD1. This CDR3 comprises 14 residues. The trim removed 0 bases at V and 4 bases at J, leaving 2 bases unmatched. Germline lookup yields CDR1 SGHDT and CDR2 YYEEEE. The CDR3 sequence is CASSLVDRAYGYTF. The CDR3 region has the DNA TGTGCCAGCAGCTTGGTGGACAGGGCCTATGGCTACACCTTC.

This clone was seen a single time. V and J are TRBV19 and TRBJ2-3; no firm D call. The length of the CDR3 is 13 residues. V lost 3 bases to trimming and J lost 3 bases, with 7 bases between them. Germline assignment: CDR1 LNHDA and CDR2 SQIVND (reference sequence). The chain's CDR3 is CASSIARTDTQYF. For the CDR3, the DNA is TGTGCCAGTAGTATTGCTAGAACAGATACGCAGTATTTT. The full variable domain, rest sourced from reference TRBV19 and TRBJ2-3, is DGGITQSPKYLFRKEGQNVTLSCEQNLNHDAMYWYRQDPGQGLRLIYYSQIVNDFQKGDIAEGYSVSREKKESFPLTVTSAQKNPTAFYLCASSIARTDTQYFGPGTRLTVL.

The CDR3 bases are TGTGCCAGCAGCCTCCAGCGGGAGACCGGGGAGCTGTTTTTT. Encoded protein: CASSLQRETGELFF. The V and J genes are TRBV7-8 and TRBJ2-2, with 8 bases matching TRBD2. Germline loops: CDR1 SGHVS, CDR2 FQNEAQ. V gave up 5 bases and J gave up 5 bases; unmatched junction bases: 4. The CDR3 consists of 14 residues. Based on the CDR3 plus reference TRBV7-8 and TRBJ2-2, the full variable domain is GAGVSQSPRYKVAKRGQDVALRCDPISGHVSLFWYQQALGQGPEFLTYFQNEAQLDKSGLPSDRFFAERPEGSVSTLKIQRTQQEDSAVYLCASSLQRETGELFFGEGSRLTVL.

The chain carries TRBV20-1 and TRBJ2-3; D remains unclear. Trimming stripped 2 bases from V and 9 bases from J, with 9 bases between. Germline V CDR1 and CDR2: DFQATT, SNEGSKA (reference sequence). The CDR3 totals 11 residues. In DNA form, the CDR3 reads TGCAGTGCTAGACTAGTTGACACGCAGTATTTT. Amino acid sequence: CSARLVDTQYF.

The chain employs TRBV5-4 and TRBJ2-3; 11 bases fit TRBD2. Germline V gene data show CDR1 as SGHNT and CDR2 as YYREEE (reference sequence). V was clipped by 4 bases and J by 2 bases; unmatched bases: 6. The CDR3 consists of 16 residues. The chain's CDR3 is CASSGGTSGLTDTQYF. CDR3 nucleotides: TGTGCCAGCAGCGGCGGGACTAGCGGACTCACAGATACGCAGTATTTT.

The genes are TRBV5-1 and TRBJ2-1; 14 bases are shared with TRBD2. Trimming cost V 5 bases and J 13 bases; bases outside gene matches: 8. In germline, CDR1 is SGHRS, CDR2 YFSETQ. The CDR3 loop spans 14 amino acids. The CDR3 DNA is TGCGCCAGCAGTATAGAGACTAGCGGGAGGGCCCAGTTCTTC. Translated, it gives CASSIETSGRAQFF.

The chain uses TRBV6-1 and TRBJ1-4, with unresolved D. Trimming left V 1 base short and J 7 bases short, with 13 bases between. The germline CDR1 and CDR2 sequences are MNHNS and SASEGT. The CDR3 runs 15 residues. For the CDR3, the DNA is TGTGCCAGCAGTGAAGGTGGCAGAAGAGGTGAAAAACTGTTTTTT. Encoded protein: CASSEGGRRGEKLFF.

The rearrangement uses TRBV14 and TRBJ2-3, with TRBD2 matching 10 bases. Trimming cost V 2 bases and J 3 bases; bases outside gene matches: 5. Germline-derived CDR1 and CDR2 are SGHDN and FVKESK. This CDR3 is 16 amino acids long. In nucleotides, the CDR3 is TGTGCCAGCAGCCAAACGTCTAGCGGGAGAACAGATACGCAGTATTTT. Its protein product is CASSQTSSGRTDTQYF.

The CDR3 protein is CASSHQQGGNYGYTF. The CDR3 region has the DNA TGTGCCAGCAGTCATCAACAGGGTGGAAACTATGGCTACACCTTC. The chain uses TRBV7-8 and TRBJ1-2, with a tentative D call TRBD1 (6 bases). V lost 6 bases and J lost 2, with 16 bases in between. Germline-derived CDR1 and CDR2 are SGHVS and FQNEAQ. The CDR3 runs 15 residues.

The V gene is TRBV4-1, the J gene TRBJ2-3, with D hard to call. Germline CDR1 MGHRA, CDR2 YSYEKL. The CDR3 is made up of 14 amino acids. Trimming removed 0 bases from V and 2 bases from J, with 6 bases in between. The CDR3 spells CASSQEATTDTQYF. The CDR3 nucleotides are TGCGCCAGCAGCCAAGAAGCTACCACAGATACGCAGTATTTT.

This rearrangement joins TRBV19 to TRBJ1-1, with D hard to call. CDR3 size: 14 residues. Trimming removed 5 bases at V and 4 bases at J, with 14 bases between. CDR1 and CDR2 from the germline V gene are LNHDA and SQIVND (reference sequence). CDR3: CASSPGSGSTEAFF. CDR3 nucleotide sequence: TGTGCCAGTAGTCCCGGCAGTGGGAGCACTGAAGCTTTCTTT.

CDR3 in amino acids: CASSPPGQGIGAQYF. CDR3 DNA: TGCGCCAGCAGCCCCCCGGGACAGGGTATAGGTGCGCAGTATTTT. J is TRBJ2-3 and V is TRBV5-1, with 9 bases that match TRBD1. The CDR3 covers 15 residues. Trimming took 4 bases from V and 10 from J; bases not matched to a gene: 13. Germline V gives CDR1 SGHRS, CDR2 YFSETQ.

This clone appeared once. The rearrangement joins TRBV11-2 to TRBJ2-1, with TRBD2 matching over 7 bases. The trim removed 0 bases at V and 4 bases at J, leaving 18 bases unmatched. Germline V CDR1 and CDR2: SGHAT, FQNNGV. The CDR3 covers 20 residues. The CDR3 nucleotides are TGTGCCAGCAGCTTAGATTCCTCTCGCGTGGGGACTACATATTACAATGAGCAGTTCTTC. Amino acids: CASSLDSSRVGTTYYNEQFF.

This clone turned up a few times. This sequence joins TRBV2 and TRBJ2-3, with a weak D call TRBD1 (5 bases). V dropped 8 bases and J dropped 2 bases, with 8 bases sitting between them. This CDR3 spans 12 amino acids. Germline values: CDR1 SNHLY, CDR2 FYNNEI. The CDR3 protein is CASGALTDTQYF. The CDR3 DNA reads TGTGCCAGCGGGGCACTCACAGATACGCAGTATTTT.

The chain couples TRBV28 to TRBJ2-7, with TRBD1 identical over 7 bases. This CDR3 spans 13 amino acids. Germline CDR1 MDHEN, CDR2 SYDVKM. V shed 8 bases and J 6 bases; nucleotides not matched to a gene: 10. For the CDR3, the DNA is TGTGCCAGCGCCGTACAAGGGACAGTCGAGCAGTACTTC. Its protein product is CASAVQGTVEQYF.

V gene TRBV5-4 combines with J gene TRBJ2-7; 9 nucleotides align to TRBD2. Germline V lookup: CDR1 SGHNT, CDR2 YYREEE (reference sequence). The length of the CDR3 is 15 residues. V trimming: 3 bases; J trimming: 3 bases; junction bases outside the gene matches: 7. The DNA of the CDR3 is TGTGCCAGCAGCTCCCCTAGCGGGACGGGCTACGAGCAGTACTTC. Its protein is CASSSPSGTGYEQYF.

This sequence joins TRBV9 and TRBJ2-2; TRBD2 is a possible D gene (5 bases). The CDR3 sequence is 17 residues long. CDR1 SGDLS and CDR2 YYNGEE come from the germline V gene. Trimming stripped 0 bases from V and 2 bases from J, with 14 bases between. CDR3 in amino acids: CASSVAPLGSNTGELFF. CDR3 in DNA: TGTGCCAGCAGCGTAGCCCCACTAGGGTCAAACACCGGGGAGCTGTTTTTT.

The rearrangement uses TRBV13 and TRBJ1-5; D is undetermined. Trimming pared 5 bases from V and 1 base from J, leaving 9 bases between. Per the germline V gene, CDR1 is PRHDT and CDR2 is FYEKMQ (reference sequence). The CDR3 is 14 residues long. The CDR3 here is CASSPRGSNQPQHF. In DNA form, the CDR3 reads TGTGCCAGCAGCCCTCGAGGGAGCAATCAGCCCCAGCATTTT.

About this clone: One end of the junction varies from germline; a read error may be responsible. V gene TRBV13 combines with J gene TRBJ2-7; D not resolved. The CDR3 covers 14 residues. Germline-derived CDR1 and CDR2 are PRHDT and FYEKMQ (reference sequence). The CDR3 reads CASSLGLVSYEQYF. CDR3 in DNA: TGTGCCAGCAGCCTAGGGCTAGTCTCCTACGAGCAGTACTTC.

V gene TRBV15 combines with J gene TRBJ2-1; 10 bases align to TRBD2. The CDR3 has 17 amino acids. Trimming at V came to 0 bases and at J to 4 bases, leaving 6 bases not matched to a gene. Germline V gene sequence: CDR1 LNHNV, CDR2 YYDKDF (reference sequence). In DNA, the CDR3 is TGTGCCACCAGCAGAGAAGCGGGAGGGACCCTATACAATGAGCAGTTCTTC. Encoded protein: CATSREAGGTLYNEQFF. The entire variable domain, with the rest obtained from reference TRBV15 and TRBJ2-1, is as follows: DAMVIQNPRYQVTQFGKPVTLSCSQTLNHNVMYWYQQKSSQAPKLLFHYYDKDFNNEADTPDNFQSRRPNTSFCFLDIRSPGLGDTAMYLCATSREAGGTLYNEQFFGPGTRLTVL.